What follows are 4 T cell receptor beta chains derived from one specimen sequenced in a study of cytomegalovirus exposure and HLA in healthy donors. PCR amplification relied on 60 Vbeta primers (plus 13 Jbeta primers). The method was immunoSEQ multiplex PCR; TCRdb's version includes in-frame clones alone and lacks a portion of them. This table has roughly 180,000 clones, around 82% appearing once. What was sequenced was PBMCs. These receptors all come from a man between 25 and 39 years old in good health and CMV-seronegative.

The rearrangement joins TRBV6-5 to TRBJ1-5; D call uncertain. The CDR3 is 13 residues long. CDR1 and CDR2 (germline): MNHEY, SVGAGI. Trimming removed 6 bases at V and 5 bases at J, with 11 bases between. CDR3: CASRQTHDQPQHF. CDR3 DNA sequence: TGTGCCAGCAGGCAAACTCACGATCAGCCCCAGCATTTT.

This chain joins TRBV7-6 and TRBJ2-1; D may be TRBD2 (6 bases). V lost 5 bases to trimming and J lost 9 bases, with 17 bases between them. The CDR3 runs to 14 residues. CDR1 and CDR2 (germline): SGHVS, FNYEAQ. Written as DNA, the CDR3 is TGTGCCAGCAGCCCTTCCGTGGGAGGTACTGAGCAGTTCTTC. It codes for CASSPSVGGTEQFF. The whole variable domain, remainder taken from reference TRBV7-6 and TRBJ2-1, is GAGVSQSPRYKVTKRGQDVALRCDPISGHVSLYWYRQALGQGPEFLTYFNYEAQQDKSGLPNDRFSAERPEGSISTLTIQRTEQRDSAMYRCASSPSVGGTEQFFGPGTRLTVL.

The chain links TRBV10-2 to TRBJ2-1, with 13 bases aligning to TRBD2. In germline, CDR1 is WSHSY, CDR2 SAAADI. The CDR3 covers 19 residues. The junction had 12 bases not matched to a gene; V was cut back by 6 bases and J by 1 base. Here the CDR3 reads CASSYTSGGGLRSYNEQFF. The DNA of the CDR3 is TGCGCCAGCAGCTATACTAGCGGGGGGGGTCTAAGGTCCTACAATGAGCAGTTCTTC.

The chain joins TRBV5-1 to TRBJ2-5, with unresolved D. Germline lookup yields CDR1 SGHRS and CDR2 YFSETQ. The CDR3 runs 16 residues. V was cut by 0 bases and J by 2 bases, with 14 bases left in between. The CDR3 reads CASSLGSAAIQETQYF. The CDR3 region has the DNA TGCGCCAGCAGCTTGGGGTCGGCGGCAATACAAGAGACCCAGTACTTC.